This is a list of T cell receptor beta chains from one sample in a study of blood T cell repertoires in COVID-19. The protocol was immunoSEQ multiplex PCR, while the TCRdb copy is restricted to in-frame clones and leaves out a portion. The table shows around 500,000 clones, with about nine tenths occurring only once. The sample consisted of PBMCs or T cells enriched from blood (not recorded which). Every receptor here comes from a woman aged 60-70 years who had recovered from COVID-19. CDR3s include the opening cysteine and the closing phenylalanine or tryptophan. D genes are given only for firm matches. Clone size is given for some rows only: seen once, a few or many times, or a class if the clone is expanded.

D gene: TRBD1
CDR3 length: 16
clone size: -
V gene: TRBV19
J gene: TRBJ1-1
CDR3 DNA: TGTGCCAGTATCGTTGAGACAGGGGGGCGTAGGGCTGAAGCTTTCTTT
CDR3 protein: CASIVETGGRRAEAFF

D gene: -
CDR3 length: 16
clone size: -
V gene: TRBV27
J gene: TRBJ2-1
CDR3 DNA: TGTGCCAGCCGTCCCCCCTGGGGGCTTATCCTCAATGAGCAGTTCTTC
CDR3 protein: CASRPPWGLILNEQFF

D gene: TRBD1
CDR3 length: 16
clone size: -
V gene: TRBV5-1
J gene: TRBJ1-6
CDR3 DNA: TGCGCCAGCAGCTTGGGTGGACAGGGGAATTATTCACCCCTCCACTTT
CDR3 protein: CASSLGGQGNYSPLHF

D gene: -
CDR3 length: 19
clone size: -
V gene: TRBV5-5
J gene: TRBJ2-4
CDR3 DNA: TGTGCCAGCAGCCCCAGACCCAACCAGGGGATAGGGGCCAAAAACATTCAGTACTTC
CDR3 protein: CASSPRPNQGIGAKNIQYF

D gene: TRBD1
CDR3 length: 15
clone size: -
V gene: TRBV6-5
J gene: TRBJ2-2
CDR3 DNA: TGTGCCAGCAGTTTGGGACAGAGAGGTCCCGGGGAGCTGTTTTTT
CDR3 protein: CASSLGQRGPGELFF

D gene: -
CDR3 length: 14
clone size: once
V gene: TRBV6-5
J gene: TRBJ2-2
CDR3 DNA: TGTGCCAGCAGTACAAAGCAGGGTCCCGGGGAGCTGTTTTTT
CDR3 protein: CASSTKQGPGELFF

D gene: -
CDR3 length: 11
clone size: -
V gene: TRBV12-3/TRBV12-4
J gene: TRBJ1-3
CDR3 DNA: TGTGCCAGCGGCGCGGCCAGTACCATATATTTT
CDR3 protein: CASGAASTIYF

D gene: -
CDR3 length: 16
clone size: -
V gene: TRBV5-1
J gene: TRBJ2-6
CDR3 DNA: TGCGCCAGCAGCTTGGGGACAGACTCTGGGGCCAACGTCCTGACTTTC
CDR3 protein: CASSLGTDSGANVLTF

D gene: TRBD1
CDR3 length: 11
clone size: -
V gene: TRBV29-1
J gene: TRBJ2-1
CDR3 DNA: TGCAGCGTCGCCACAGGGGATGAGCAGTTCTTC
CDR3 protein: CSVATGDEQFF

D gene: TRBD2
CDR3 length: 19
clone size: -
V gene: TRBV5-1
J gene: TRBJ2-3
CDR3 DNA: TGCGCCAGCAGCGGAGGATACGGACTAGCGGGGGGAACCACAGATACGCAGTATTTT
CDR3 protein: CASSGGYGLAGGTTDTQYF

D gene: TRBD2
CDR3 length: 15
clone size: -
V gene: TRBV4-2
J gene: TRBJ2-3
CDR3 DNA: TGTGCCAGCAGCCAAGTCGGCGGGGGGTGGAATACGCAGTATTTT
CDR3 protein: CASSQVGGGWNTQYF

D gene: TRBD2
CDR3 length: 17
clone size: -
V gene: TRBV5-1
J gene: TRBJ2-3
CDR3 DNA: TGCGCCAGCAGCCTACGGACTAGCGGGGGGGCATGGGATACGCAGTATTTT
CDR3 protein: CASSLRTSGGAWDTQYF

D gene: TRBD1
CDR3 length: 15
clone size: -
V gene: TRBV27
J gene: TRBJ1-1
CDR3 DNA: TGTGCCAGCGGCTGGGTTGACAGGGGAGGGACTGAAGCTTTCTTT
CDR3 protein: CASGWVDRGGTEAFF

D gene: TRBD1
CDR3 length: 14
clone size: once
V gene: TRBV29-1
J gene: TRBJ2-2
CDR3 DNA: TGCAGCGTTGTGACAGGGTCGAACACCGGGGAGCTGTTTTTT
CDR3 protein: CSVVTGSNTGELFF

D gene: -
CDR3 length: 13
clone size: -
V gene: TRBV10-2
J gene: TRBJ1-1
CDR3 DNA: TGCGCCAGCGGCTCACAAATGAACACTGAAGCTTTCTTT
CDR3 protein: CASGSQMNTEAFF

D gene: TRBD1
CDR3 length: 23
clone size: -
V gene: TRBV19
J gene: TRBJ2-6
CDR3 DNA: TGTGCCAGTAGTATGAGGAGACAGGGGAAGCCTGGGGCTCCTCTCTCTGGGGCCAACGTCCTGACTTTC
CDR3 protein: CASSMRRQGKPGAPLSGANVLTF

D gene: -
CDR3 length: 12
clone size: -
V gene: TRBV10-3
J gene: TRBJ2-5
CDR3 DNA: TGTGCCATAAGGGGGACCCAAGAGACCCAGTACTTC
CDR3 protein: CAIRGTQETQYF

D gene: -
CDR3 length: 14
clone size: -
V gene: TRBV30
J gene: TRBJ2-3
CDR3 DNA: TGTGCCTGGAGTGTCGGGGGTTCCACAGATACGCAGTATTTT
CDR3 protein: CAWSVGGSTDTQYF